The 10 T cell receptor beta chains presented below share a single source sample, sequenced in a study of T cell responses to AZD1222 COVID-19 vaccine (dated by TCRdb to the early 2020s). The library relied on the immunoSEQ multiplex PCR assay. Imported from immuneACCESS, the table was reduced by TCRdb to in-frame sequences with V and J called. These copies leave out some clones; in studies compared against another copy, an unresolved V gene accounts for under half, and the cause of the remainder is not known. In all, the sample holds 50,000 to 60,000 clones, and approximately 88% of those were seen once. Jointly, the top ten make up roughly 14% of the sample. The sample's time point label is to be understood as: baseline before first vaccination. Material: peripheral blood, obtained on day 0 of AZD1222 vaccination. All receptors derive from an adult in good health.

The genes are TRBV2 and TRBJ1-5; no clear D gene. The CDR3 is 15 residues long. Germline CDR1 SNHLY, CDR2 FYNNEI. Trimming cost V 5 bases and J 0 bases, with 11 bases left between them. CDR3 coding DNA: TGTGCCAGCAGTTTAACAGACAATAGCAATCAGCCCCAGCATTTT. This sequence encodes CASSLTDNSNQPQHF.

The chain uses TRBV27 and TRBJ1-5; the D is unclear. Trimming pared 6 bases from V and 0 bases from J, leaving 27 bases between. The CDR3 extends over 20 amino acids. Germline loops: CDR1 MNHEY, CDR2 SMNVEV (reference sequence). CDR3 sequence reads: CASSPLRSGSTPYSNQPQHF. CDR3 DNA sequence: TGTGCCAGCAGCCCGCTTAGGTCTGGCTCGACACCTTATAGCAATCAGCCCCAGCATTTT.

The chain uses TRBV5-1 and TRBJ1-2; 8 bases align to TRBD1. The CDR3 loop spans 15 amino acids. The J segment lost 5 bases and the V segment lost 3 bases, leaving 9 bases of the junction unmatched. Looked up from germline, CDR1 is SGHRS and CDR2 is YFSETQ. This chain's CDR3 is CASSWTGTGIYGYTF. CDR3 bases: TGCGCCAGCAGCTGGACCGGGACAGGTATATATGGCTACACCTTC.

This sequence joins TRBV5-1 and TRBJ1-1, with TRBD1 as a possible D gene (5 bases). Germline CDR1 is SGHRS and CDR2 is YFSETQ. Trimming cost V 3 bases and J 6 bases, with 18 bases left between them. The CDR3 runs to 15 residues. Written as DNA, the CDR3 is TGCGCCAGCAGCTCGCGGCGGGGCGATACATCTGAAGCTTTCTTT. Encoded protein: CASSSRRGDTSEAFF.

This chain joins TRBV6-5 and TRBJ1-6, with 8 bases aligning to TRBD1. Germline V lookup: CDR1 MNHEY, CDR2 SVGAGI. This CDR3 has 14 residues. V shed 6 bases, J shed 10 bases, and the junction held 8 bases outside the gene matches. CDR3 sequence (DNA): TGTGCCAGCAGGGCAGGACAGGGAAGCTCACCCCTCCACTTT. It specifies CASRAGQGSSPLHF.

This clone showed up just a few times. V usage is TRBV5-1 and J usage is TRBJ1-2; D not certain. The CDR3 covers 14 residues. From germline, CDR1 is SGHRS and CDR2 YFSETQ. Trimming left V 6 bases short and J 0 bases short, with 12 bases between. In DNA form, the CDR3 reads TGCGCCAGCAATTTTGGTGGCGCTAACTATGGCTACACCTTC. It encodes CASNFGGANYGYTF.

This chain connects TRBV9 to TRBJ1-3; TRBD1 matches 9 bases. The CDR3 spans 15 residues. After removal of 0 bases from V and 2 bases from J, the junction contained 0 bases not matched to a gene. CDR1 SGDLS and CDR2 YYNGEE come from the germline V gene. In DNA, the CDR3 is TGTGCCAGCAGCGTAGGGACAGGGGCTGGAAACACCATATATTTT. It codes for CASSVGTGAGNTIYF.

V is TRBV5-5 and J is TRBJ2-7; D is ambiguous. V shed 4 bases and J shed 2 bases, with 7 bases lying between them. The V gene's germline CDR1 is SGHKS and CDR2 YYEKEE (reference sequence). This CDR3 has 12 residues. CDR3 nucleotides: TGTGCCAGCAGCAAAGGAGCCTACGAGCAGTACTTC. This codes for CASSKGAYEQYF.

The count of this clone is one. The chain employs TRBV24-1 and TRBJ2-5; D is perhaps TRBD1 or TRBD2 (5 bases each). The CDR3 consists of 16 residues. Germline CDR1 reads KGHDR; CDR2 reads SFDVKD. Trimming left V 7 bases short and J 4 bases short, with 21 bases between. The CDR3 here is CATSLSGTHYGETQYF. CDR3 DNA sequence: TGTGCCACCAGCCTTTCCGGGACCCATTACGGAGAGACCCAGTACTTC.

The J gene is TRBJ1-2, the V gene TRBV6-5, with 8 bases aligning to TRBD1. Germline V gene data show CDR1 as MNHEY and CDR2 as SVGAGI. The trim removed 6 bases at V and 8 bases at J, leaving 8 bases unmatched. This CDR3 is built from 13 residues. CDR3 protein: CASRETDREGYTF. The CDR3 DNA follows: TGTGCCAGCAGAGAGACGGACAGGGAAGGCTACACCTTC.